This entry is about one TCR beta chain. The antigen is unknown. Generated by immunoSEQ multiplex PCR, the TCRdb table keeps only in-frame clones and is missing some. The sample records approximately 140,000 clones, roughly nine tenths being singletons. Germline assignment: CDR1 SGHDN and CDR2 FVKESK. The CDR3 has 15 residues. The trim removed 2 bases at V and 3 bases at J, leaving 4 bases unmatched. This specimen belongs to a study of T cell responses to AZD1222 COVID-19 vaccine. Study-level findings and limits: At 160-218 and 743-854, vaccine-associated CD4 TCRs were dominant, and they spanned spike. In a largely white British group with more females than males, clonal diversity was possibly underestimated.

The source was peripheral blood, collected on day 0 of AZD1222 vaccination. V is TRBV14 and J is TRBJ1-3, with TRBD1 identical over 7 bases. This clonotype was obtained from an adult in good health. The CDR3 loop reads CASSQLRGIGNTIYF. CDR3 bases: TGTGCCAGCAGCCAACTCAGGGGGATTGGAAACACCATATATTTT.